This T cell receptor (beta chain) derives from a study of regulatory T cells in long-lasting Graves disease. Findings of the study overall: Those with persistent disease had in common more public clonotypes (around 2,500) than new patients (roughly 970). Persistent Graves' patients showed less TCR diversity than newly diagnosed ones.

Time point: persistent/refractory GD, antithyroid drugs over 5 years with positive TRAb. Construction of the TCR library relied on RNA isolated from PBMCs. The V end lost 4 bases, the J end lost 2 bases, and 18 bases lay between the germline ends. The germline gives CDR1 SGHTS, CDR2 YDEGEE. The CDR3 sequence is 16 residues long. Building of the TCR beta libraries involved iRepertoire HTBI primers and Arm-PCR of CDR3 regions. TCRdb ran MiXCR on the multiplex PCR reads and lists one entry per CDR3 protein. The data hold a few hundred thousand distinct CDR3 sequences, with about a quarter observed a single time. This clonotype was seen repeatedly, ten times or more. No antigen is known for it.

Sequencing was performed on peripheral blood mononuclear cells (PBMCs), taken when the disease was refractory, from a patient treated with antithyroid drugs. This TCR was recovered from a female donor with Graves disease. The chain combines TRBV5-8 with TRBJ1-1; the D gene is possibly TRBD1 (6 bases). The DNA of the CDR3 is TGTGCCAGCAGCGGCCGGACGGACAGCCGCAACACTGAAGCTTTCTTT. Amino acids: CASSGRTDSRNTEAFF.